Described below is a single T cell receptor beta chain sequence and its context. The assay was immunoSEQ multiplex PCR, and TCRdb's table has in-frame clones only and misses some. The table records roughly 70,000 clones, approximately 86% of them present only once. The data originate from a study of blood T cell repertoires in COVID-19. V lost 2 bases and J 3 bases, leaving 16 bases between the germline ends. The CDR3 spans 16 residues. Germline CDR1 reads MNHEY; CDR2 reads SMNVEV (reference sequence). Specimen: peripheral blood. The chain links TRBV27 to TRBJ1-2, with a weak D call TRBD1 (5 bases). This TCR came from a man of 80 years or more with COVID-19, enrolled during active disease. CDR3 DNA: TGTGCCAGCAGTTTAAAGGCAGGGTATCGGGACTATGGCTACACCTTC. Its protein is CASSLKAGYRDYGYTF.